This record looks at one TCR beta chain sequence and its context. Antigen specificity is unknown. This sample is drawn from a study of CD8 T cells in ankylosing spondylitis. General study results and limits: Ankylosing spondylitis blood appeared to carry a characteristic TCR beta motif of seven to nine highly homologous variants. Earlier authors reported some of these motif variants in reactive arthritis synovial fluid and blood.

Library preparation for TCR beta used quantitative 5'-RACE with molecular barcodes. TCRdb re-derived calls from the 5' RACE reads in MiXCR, one entry per CDR3 protein. The sample yields under 250,000 distinct CDR3 sequences, more than 25% seen once. Sequencing was performed on blood, either unsorted or a sorted T cell fraction (not recorded which). The source is a male donor with ankylosing spondylitis or in good health (not recorded which).

The CDR3 coding sequence is TGCAGTGCTAGATCGGGAACCGGGACAGGGAACACTGAAGCTTTCTTT. Protein product: CSARSGTGTGNTEAFF. V is TRBV20-1 and J is TRBJ1-1; 8 bases map to TRBD1. The germline gives CDR1 DFQATT, CDR2 SNEGSKA (reference sequence). The CDR3 consists of 16 residues. Trimming took 2 bases from V and 1 from J; bases not matched to a gene: 9.